This entry lists 3 T cell receptor beta chains sequenced from one sample in a study of early T cells in non-severe SARS-CoV-2 infection. Each CDR3 protein gets one entry after TCRdb re-called the 5' RACE reads with MiXCR. The repertoire consists of 100,000 to 130,000 distinct CDR3 sequences, with approximately 10% occurring once and the leading ten covering approximately 6.9%. Sequencing was done on a sample of whole blood. The receptor source for this set is an adult who was a healthcare worker with PCR-confirmed SARS-CoV-2 infection or an uninfected control (not recorded which).

There are a few counts of this clonotype. The chain couples TRBV5-1 to TRBJ2-2; TRBD2 agrees at 10 bases. The CDR3 is made up of 15 amino acids. Germline assignment: CDR1 SGHRS and CDR2 YFSETQ. J lost 7 bases, V lost 1 base, and 4 bases had no gene match. The CDR3: CASSLLAGAVGELFF. The CDR3 DNA is TGCGCCAGCAGCTTGCTAGCGGGAGCCGTCGGGGAGCTGTTTTTT. The full variable domain, with the rest looked up from reference TRBV5-1 and TRBJ2-2, is KAGVTQTPRYLIKTRGQQVTLSCSPISGHRSVSWYQQTPGQGLQFLFEYFSETQRNKGNFPGRFSGRQFSNSRSEMNVSTLELGDSALYLCASSLLAGAVGELFFGEGSRLTVL.

The chain joins TRBV5-1 to TRBJ2-7, with no clear D. CDR3 size: 13 residues. V was trimmed by 1 base and J by 0 bases, leaving 5 bases between them. Germline CDR1 is SGHRS and CDR2 is YFSETQ. The CDR3 loop is CASSLLSSYEQYF. In DNA form, the CDR3 reads TGCGCCAGCAGCTTGTTGTCCTCCTACGAGCAGTACTTC.

The CDR3 DNA follows: TGCGCCAGCAGCTCTACCCGGGACAGAAGCACAGATACGCAGTATTTT. This gives the protein CASSSTRDRSTDTQYF. The J gene is TRBJ2-3, the V gene TRBV5-1; the match to TRBD1 covers 7 bases. Germline V gene sequence: CDR1 SGHRS, CDR2 YFSETQ. The CDR3 runs 16 residues. J was trimmed by 0 bases and V by 3 bases; bases with no gene match: 7.